This T cell receptor beta chain was identified in a study of blood T cell repertoires in COVID-19. Study-wide background: Samples taken during acute and convalescent COVID-19 were collected in the United States, Italy and Spain. In each case, the material was cDNA or gDNA derived from T cells, B-cell-depleted T cells, or PBMCs.

Germline-derived CDR1 and CDR2 are SGDLS and YYNGEE. Trimming left V 4 bases short and J 4 bases short, with 13 bases between. The CDR3 length is 14 residues. In the authors' workflow: Amplified reference gene primers provided the basis for estimating nucleated cell counts. Generated by immunoSEQ multiplex PCR, the TCRdb table keeps only in-frame clones and is missing some. For V, J and clone size, that table is used; D and trimming come from the DNA. Of tens of thousands of clones listed, 65% to 90% are singletons. The receptor was derived from a man of 80 years or more with active COVID-19. The chain employs TRBV9 and TRBJ2-3; D is ambiguous. Sequencing used peripheral blood. The CDR3 is CASSFRLYPDTQYF. The DNA for the CDR3 is TGTGCCAGCAGCTTCAGGCTTTACCCAGATACGCAGTATTTT. The full variable domain, in which reference TRBV9 and TRBJ2-3 provide the parts outside the CDR3, is DSGVTQTPKHLITATGQRVTLRCSPRSGDLSVYWYQQSLDQGLQFLIQYYNGEERAKGNILERFSAQQFPDLHSELNLSSLELGDSALYFCASSFRLYPDTQYFGPGTRLTVL.